The clone carrying this TCR beta chain was detected a few times. These data are taken from a study of T-cell memory formation after mild COVID-19. TCRdb called the 5' RACE reads again in MiXCR, with one record for every CDR3 protein. The repertoire consists of 390,000 or so distinct CDR3 sequences, with about 16% occurring once and the leading ten covering 20% to 25%. Trimming removed 4 bases from V and 3 bases from J, with 13 bases in between. CDR1 and CDR2 (germline): SGHAT, FQNNGV. This CDR3 has 14 amino acids. Sequenced sample: PBMCs or a T cell subset sorted from them (not recorded which). The clonotype comes from a man between 18 and 35 years old who had mild COVID-19 (a few samples of this study predate the infection). Cell type and time point are not known. The chain couples TRBV11-2 to TRBJ2-7, with D perhaps TRBD2 (6 bases). The CDR3 DNA is TGTGCCAGCAGCTCTGGGGCCGGGGGCTACGAGCAGTACGTC. As protein: CASSSGAGGYEQYV.